The TCR beta chain described here comes from a study of blood T cell repertoires in COVID-19. In the study overall: PBMCs, B-cell-depleted T cells, or T cells were the source of the cDNA or gDNA that made up the material.

Germline-derived CDR1 and CDR2 are SQVTM and ANQGSEA. V was shortened by 6 bases and J by 2 bases, with 14 bases between the two germline ends. The CDR3 is 13 residues long. Using immunoSEQ multiplex PCR, the repertoire was profiled, and TCRdb retains in-frame clones only, with some absent. The sample consists of about 210,000 clones, approximately 81% of them appearing once. The study recruited people aged about 18 to 89 years across approximately 25 US areas. Assignments of participants to cohorts depended upon their own reported clinical history. The chain joins TRBV29-1 to TRBJ2-7; D is possibly TRBD2 (5 bases). Material: PBMCs or T cells enriched from blood (not recorded which). The TCR originated in a woman between 45 and 60 years old with acute COVID-19. CDR3 sequence reads: CSVEGLRPYEQYF. The CDR3 DNA is TGCAGCGTCGAGGGTCTAAGACCCTACGAGCAGTACTTC.